This T cell receptor beta chain emerged from a study of long-term antiretroviral therapy in people with HIV. Study-level background: Initial samples were collected about a decade before the 2015 immediate-ART recommendation.

All donors provided no fewer than one pre-ART and no fewer than two post-ART PBMC samples. The CDR3 extends over 16 amino acids. CDR1 MNHEY and CDR2 SMNVEV come from the germline V gene (reference sequence). Trimming removed 5 bases from V and 4 bases from J; junction bases left unmatched: 8. Study-wide findings and caveats: Comparison with controls showed narrower CDR3 length ranges in HIV repertoires.

Survey-level resolution applied to immunoSEQ assay v3.0. Using immunoSEQ multiplex PCR, the repertoire was profiled, and TCRdb retains in-frame clones only, with some absent. The data show 25,000 to 35,000 clones, with around 92% seen just once and roughly 2.5% held by the top ten. On this clone: Its antigen is still unknown.

The chain recombines TRBV27 with TRBJ2-6; TRBD1 matches at 7 bases. The sequencing used unsorted PBMCs, collected approximately 7.4 years after starting antiretroviral therapy. The TCR comes from a man aged 45-60 years with HIV. The CDR3 DNA follows: TGTGCCAGCAGTGGCACAGGGGTGTGGGGGGCCAACGTCCTGACTTTC. Encoded protein: CASSGTGVWGANVLTF.